What follows are 24 T cell receptor beta chains derived from one specimen sequenced in a study of blood T cell repertoires in COVID-19. Using immunoSEQ multiplex PCR, the repertoire was profiled, and TCRdb retains in-frame clones only, with some absent. The repertoire has roughly 49,000 clones, 80% to 90% of them found once; the top ten carry around 5%. Sequencing was carried out using peripheral blood. These receptor sequences come from a man in his sixties with active COVID-19.

This clone turned up a few times. The J gene is TRBJ1-2, the V gene TRBV25-1; 7 bases are shared with TRBD1. Germline-derived CDR1 and CDR2 are MGHDK and SYGVNS. Trimming removed 1 base from V and 4 bases from J; junction bases left unmatched: 6. This CDR3 contains 15 residues. This CDR3 reads CASSEFGDRSYGYTF. As DNA, the CDR3 is TGTGCCAGCAGTGAATTCGGGGACAGAAGCTATGGCTACACCTTC.

This sequence joins TRBV28 and TRBJ2-1; possible D gene TRBD1, 6 bases. This CDR3 has 17 amino acids. The V end lost 2 bases, the J end lost 4 bases, and 18 bases lay between the germline ends. CDR1 and CDR2 from the germline V gene are MDHEN and SYDVKM. The CDR3 region has the DNA TGTGCCAGCAGTTTACTGCGGCAGGGGTTTGCGTACAATGAGCAGTTCTTC. Its translation: CASSLLRQGFAYNEQFF. Together with reference TRBV28 and TRBJ2-1, the CDR3 gives the full variable domain: DVKVTQSSRYLVKRTGEKVFLECVQDMDHENMFWYRQDPGLGLRLIYFSYDVKMKEKGDIPEGYSVSREKKERFSLILESASTNQTSMYLCASSLLRQGFAYNEQFFGPGTRLTVL.

The CDR3 region has the DNA TGTGCCAGCAGTGAAACGGGAGGGCGTTGGGAGCAGTACTTC. It is translated as CASSETGGRWEQYF. The V call is TRBV25-1, the J call TRBJ2-7, with TRBD2 matching 8 bases. V lost 2 bases and J lost 7; bases outside the gene matches: 7. This CDR3 region has 14 residues. In germline, CDR1 is MGHDK, CDR2 SYGVNS.

The chain joins TRBV7-2 to TRBJ1-1, with a weak D call TRBD1 (5 bases). Trimming took off 4 bases at V and 5 bases at J, with 17 bases between the two ends. The CDR3 runs to 15 residues. From germline, CDR1 is SGHTA and CDR2 FQGNSA. CDR3: CASSWTSGVGTEAFF. The CDR3 nucleotides are TGTGCCAGCAGCTGGACCTCGGGGGTAGGAACTGAAGCTTTCTTT. The full variable domain, rest sourced from reference TRBV7-2 and TRBJ1-1, is GAGVSQSPSNKVTEKGKDVELRCDPISGHTALYWYRQSLGQGLEFLIYFQGNSAPDKSGLPSDRFSAERTGGSVSTLTIQRTQQEDSAVYLCASSWTSGVGTEAFFGQGTRLTVV.

The chain has TRBV6-5 and TRBJ2-7; D may be TRBD1 (6 bases). Per the germline V gene, CDR1 is MNHEY and CDR2 is SVGAGI. CDR3 length: 14 residues. V lost 5 bases to trimming and J lost 4 bases, with 15 bases between them. CDR3 DNA sequence: TGTGCCAGCAGTACCCTCAGGGGCGCGTACGAGCAGTACTTC. The encoded protein is CASSTLRGAYEQYF.

The V call is TRBV19, the J call TRBJ2-1, with 8 bases identical to TRBD2. Germline V gives CDR1 LNHDA, CDR2 SQIVND (reference sequence). CDR3 length: 18 amino acids. The V segment lost 1 base and the J segment 0 bases; nucleotides outside the gene matches: 8. The CDR3 protein is CASSIVVTSGSSYNEQFF. CDR3 nucleotide sequence: TGTGCCAGTAGTATAGTGGTCACTAGCGGCAGCTCCTACAATGAGCAGTTCTTC.

This rearrangement joins TRBV6-1 to TRBJ2-5; TRBD2 matches 12 bases. Germline loops: CDR1 MNHNS, CDR2 SASEGT. V trimming: 5 bases; J trimming: 5 bases; junction bases outside the gene matches: 6. The CDR3 is 15 residues long. The CDR3 coding sequence is TGTGCCAGCAGTCGTACTAGCGGGAGGTCTGAGACCCAGTACTTC. Its translation: CASSRTSGRSETQYF.

The chain combines TRBV5-6 with TRBJ1-3, with D unclear. Deletions cut 3 bases from V and 2 bases from J, with 12 bases between. Germline loops: CDR1 SGHDT, CDR2 YYEEEE. CDR3 size: 15 residues. The CDR3 sequence is CASSWSVLAGNTIYF. The CDR3 DNA reads as TGTGCCAGCAGCTGGTCGGTTCTGGCTGGAAACACCATATATTTT.

The chain uses TRBV18 and TRBJ2-2; 8 positions match TRBD2. There are 15 residues in the CDR3. The junction had 2 bases not matched to a gene; V was cut back by 3 bases and J by 2 bases. Germline V CDR1 and CDR2: KGHSH, LQKENI. DNA for the CDR3: TGTGCCAGCTCACCGACTAGCGCAAACACCGGGGAGCTGTTTTTT. It codes for CASSPTSANTGELFF.

J is TRBJ2-3 and V is TRBV25-1; maybe TRBD1 (6 bases). Germline values: CDR1 MGHDK, CDR2 SYGVNS. Trimming removed 1 base from V and 1 base from J, with 12 bases in between. The CDR3 is 16 residues long. The CDR3 region is CASSELRDTRTDTQYF. CDR3 DNA sequence: TGTGCCAGCAGTGAATTAAGGGACACCCGCACAGATACGCAGTATTTT.

The chain carries TRBV7-3 and TRBJ2-3; 9 nucleotides agree with TRBD1. Trimming took 4 bases from V and 11 from J; bases not matched to a gene: 7. The CDR3 length is 13 residues. Germline values: CDR1 SGHTA, CDR2 FQGTGA. CDR3 protein: CASSSGQGELQYF. The CDR3 DNA is TGTGCCAGCAGCTCGGGACAGGGAGAATTGCAGTATTTT.

The chain employs TRBV5-5 and TRBJ2-1; 16 positions match TRBD2. This CDR3 comprises 17 residues. Germline V gene lookup returns CDR1 SGHKS and CDR2 YYEKEE (reference sequence). V lost 3 bases, J lost 6 bases, and 6 bases stayed unmatched. As DNA, the CDR3 is TGTGCCAGCAGCTCGGGACTAGCGGGAGGGCTGGGCAATGAGCAGTTCTTC. This translates into CASSSGLAGGLGNEQFF.

This chain uses TRBV7-6 with TRBJ2-5; TRBD2 matches 9 bases. The V gene end was trimmed by 5 bases and the J gene end by 0 bases; junction bases not matched to a gene: 10. CDR3 length equals 17 residues. CDR1 and CDR2 from the germline V gene are SGHVS and FNYEAQ. CDR3 DNA sequence: TGTGCCAGCAGCCGACTGGGTAGCGGGAGTCACCAAGAGACCCAGTACTTC. It encodes CASSRLGSGSHQETQYF.

This clone was seen just once. This chain links TRBV7-2 with TRBJ2-1, with a possible D match to TRBD2 (6 bases). CDR3 size: 13 residues. V shed 3 bases and J shed 8 bases, with 11 bases lying between them. The V gene's germline CDR1 is SGHTA and CDR2 FQGNSA. The CDR3 region is CASSFGGNHEQFF. CDR3 bases: TGTGCCAGCAGCTTCGGGGGAAATCATGAGCAGTTCTTC.

As DNA, the CDR3 is TGTGCCAGCAGCCTGGTACCGGGACAGTTCCAAGAGACCCAGTACTTC. Translating it yields CASSLVPGQFQETQYF. This rearrangement joins TRBV28 to TRBJ2-5, with TRBD1 matching 7 bases. The germline gives CDR1 MDHEN, CDR2 SYDVKM. The CDR3 is 16 amino acids. After removal of 6 bases from V and 1 base from J, the junction contained 11 bases not matched to a gene.

Points on this clone: Additional DNA sequences in this sample encode the identical CDR3. The rearrangement links TRBV9 to TRBJ2-3, with D maybe TRBD2 (5 bases). Germline V gene sequence: CDR1 SGDLS, CDR2 YYNGEE. Trimming left V 2 bases short and J 1 base short, with 5 bases between. The CDR3 contains 13 residues. The CDR3 DNA follows: TGTGCCAGCAGCGTTAGCGGCACAGATACGCAGTATTTT. Encoded protein: CASSVSGTDTQYF.

CDR3: CASSQGPGKFF. The CDR3 nucleotides are TGTGCCAGCAGTCAGGGCCCAGGAAAGTTCTTC. The chain employs TRBV6-2 or TRBV6-3 and TRBJ2-1; a weak D match, TRBD1 (5 bases). V lost 5 bases to trimming and J lost 14 bases, with 13 bases between them. CDR3 length: 11 amino acids. Germline lookup yields CDR1 MNHEY and CDR2 SVGEGT.

The chain has TRBV28 and TRBJ1-3; D gene ambiguous. Germline values: CDR1 MDHEN, CDR2 SYDVKM. The V end lost 8 bases, the J end lost 7 bases, and 18 bases lay between the germline ends. This CDR3 contains 14 residues. This chain's CDR3 is CASWSGSGGNTIYF. In nucleotides, the CDR3 is TGTGCCAGCTGGTCCGGATCGGGCGGGAACACCATATATTTT.

The chain uses TRBV4-3 and TRBJ2-7; 8 bases align to TRBD1. The CDR3 covers 15 residues. Germline V gives CDR1 LGHNA, CDR2 YSLEER. V lost 1 base, J lost 5 bases, and 7 bases stayed unmatched. The CDR3 region has the DNA TGCGCCAGCAGCCAAGTAGTGGCAGGGGGCCACGAGCAGTACTTC. This gives the protein CASSQVVAGGHEQYF.

This chain uses TRBV28 with TRBJ1-1; D not resolved. This CDR3 contains 13 residues. Germline values: CDR1 MDHEN, CDR2 SYDVKM. V was pared by 1 base and J by 4 bases, with 7 bases between. Here the CDR3 reads CASSLYGGTEAFF. The CDR3 coding sequence is TGTGCCAGCAGTTTATATGGCGGCACTGAAGCTTTCTTT.

V usage is TRBV19 and J usage is TRBJ1-1; D might be TRBD1 (6 bases). Between the trimmed V and J ends, which lost 10 bases and 4 bases, there was a span of 19 bases. Germline V gene lookup returns CDR1 LNHDA and CDR2 SQIVND (reference sequence). The CDR3 is 14 residues long. The CDR3 coding sequence is TGTGCCACCCGGTTATTGGACAGAGGCACTGAAGCTTTCTTT. It encodes CATRLLDRGTEAFF.

The chain recombines TRBV11-2 with TRBJ2-5; 8 positions agree with TRBD1. The V gene end was trimmed by 8 bases and the J gene end by 4 bases; junction bases not matched to a gene: 9. Germline V gene sequence: CDR1 SGHAT, CDR2 FQNNGV. This CDR3 contains 14 residues. Here the CDR3 reads CASATPGGGETQYF. CDR3 nucleotides: TGTGCCAGCGCCACCCCAGGGGGCGGAGAGACCCAGTACTTC.

The chain couples TRBV18 to TRBJ2-3; D may be TRBD2 (6 bases). V lost 3 bases and J 11 bases, leaving 12 bases between the germline ends. The CDR3 has 12 amino acids. CDR1 is KGHSH and CDR2 is LQKENI in the germline V gene. The CDR3 loop is CASSPRGDWQYF. DNA for the CDR3: TGTGCCAGCTCACCCCGCGGGGACTGGCAGTATTTT.

This clone showed up just a few times. The chain employs TRBV29-1 and TRBJ1-3; no definite D call. Germline V gene lookup returns CDR1 SQVTM and CDR2 ANQGSEA. This CDR3 has 14 amino acids. Deletions cut 1 base from V and 1 base from J, with 8 bases between. The CDR3 loop reads CSVEVGGSGNTIYF. In DNA, the CDR3 is TGCAGCGTTGAAGTGGGAGGGTCTGGAAACACCATATATTTT.